These T cell receptor beta chains were read from a single sample in a study of blood T cell repertoires in COVID-19. Profiling relied on immunoSEQ multiplex PCR, and the TCRdb table lists in-frame clones only, not all of them. Altogether 100,000 to 150,000 clones are present, 80% to 90% being singletons, with the ten largest covering under 2.5%. Sequenced sample: PBMCs or T cells enriched from blood (not recorded which). Receptors originate from a woman between 50 and 59 years old who had recovered from COVID-19. Both conserved end residues are part of each CDR3. A D gene is named only where the DNA matches it firmly. Clone sizes are given selectively: once, few, many, or a class where the clone is expanded.

v_call: TRBV11-3
j_call: TRBJ2-3
d_call: TRBD2
clone_size: .
cdr3_aa: CASSSYGGTNTDTQYF
cdr3_nt: TGTGCCAGCAGCTCGTACGGGGGGACCAACACAGATACGCAGTATTTT

v_call: TRBV19
j_call: TRBJ1-2
d_call: .
clone_size: .
cdr3_aa: CASSMPQENYGYTF
cdr3_nt: TGTGCCAGTAGTATGCCCCAGGAAAACTATGGCTACACCTTC

v_call: TRBV25-1
j_call: TRBJ2-6
d_call: .
clone_size: .
cdr3_aa: CASSEERSGANVLTF
cdr3_nt: TGTGCCAGCAGTGAAGAGCGCTCTGGGGCCAACGTCCTGACTTTC

v_call: TRBV5-4
j_call: TRBJ2-3
d_call: .
clone_size: .
cdr3_aa: CASSNGRWIGGTDTQYF
cdr3_nt: TGTGCCAGCAGCAATGGGCGTTGGATAGGTGGAACAGATACGCAGTATTTT

v_call: TRBV9
j_call: TRBJ2-5
d_call: .
clone_size: .
cdr3_aa: CASSVDRGWLETQYF
cdr3_nt: TGTGCCAGCAGCGTAGACCGGGGGTGGTTAGAGACCCAGTACTTC

v_call: TRBV11-2
j_call: TRBJ1-6
d_call: .
clone_size: .
cdr3_aa: CASSLSQGRSPLHF
cdr3_nt: TGTGCCAGCAGCTTAAGTCAGGGGCGGTCACCCCTCCACTTT

v_call: TRBV2
j_call: TRBJ2-6
d_call: TRBD1
clone_size: .
cdr3_aa: CASSERTGRSGANVLTF
cdr3_nt: TGTGCCAGCAGTGAAAGGACAGGTCGCTCTGGGGCCAACGTCCTGACTTTC

v_call: TRBV7-3
j_call: TRBJ2-3
d_call: .
clone_size: .
cdr3_aa: CASRQAWGDTQYF
cdr3_nt: TGTGCCAGCAGACAGGCTTGGGGAGATACGCAGTATTTT

v_call: TRBV5-6
j_call: TRBJ2-7
d_call: .
clone_size: .
cdr3_aa: CASSLVPGGGEQYF
cdr3_nt: TGTGCCAGCAGCTTGGTTCCTGGCGGCGGCGAGCAGTACTTC

v_call: TRBV29-1
j_call: TRBJ1-1
d_call: .
clone_size: .
cdr3_aa: CSVDRARTEAFF
cdr3_nt: TGCAGCGTTGACAGGGCTCGGACTGAAGCTTTCTTT

v_call: TRBV2
j_call: TRBJ1-2
d_call: .
clone_size: few
cdr3_aa: CASPRVGGYGYTF
cdr3_nt: TGTGCCAGCCCTAGAGTCGGAGGGTATGGCTACACCTTC

v_call: TRBV3-1/TRBV3-2
j_call: TRBJ1-3
d_call: .
clone_size: .
cdr3_aa: CASSQDVGGADTIYF
cdr3_nt: TGTGCCAGCAGCCAAGATGTGGGGGGGGCAGACACCATATATTTT

v_call: TRBV19
j_call: TRBJ2-7
d_call: TRBD1
clone_size: .
cdr3_aa: CASSMAGGLYEQYF
cdr3_nt: TGTGCCAGTAGTATGGCAGGGGGCCTCTACGAGCAGTACTTC

v_call: TRBV29-1
j_call: TRBJ2-7
d_call: .
clone_size: .
cdr3_aa: CSVEAERGYEQYF
cdr3_nt: TGCAGCGTTGAAGCAGAACGGGGCTACGAGCAGTACTTC

v_call: TRBV19
j_call: TRBJ1-2
d_call: TRBD1
clone_size: .
cdr3_aa: CASSLTSDRVGYGYTF
cdr3_nt: TGTGCCAGTAGTCTCACCTCGGACAGGGTGGGGTATGGCTACACCTTC

v_call: TRBV4-1
j_call: TRBJ2-3
d_call: .
clone_size: .
cdr3_aa: CASSQEYSRDTQYF
cdr3_nt: TGCGCCAGCAGCCAAGAGTACAGCCGAGATACGCAGTATTTT

v_call: TRBV2
j_call: TRBJ1-5
d_call: .
clone_size: .
cdr3_aa: CASSGQGYHQPQHF
cdr3_nt: TGTGCCAGCAGTGGTCAGGGGTACCATCAGCCCCAGCATTTT

v_call: TRBV11-2
j_call: TRBJ1-4
d_call: .
clone_size: .
cdr3_aa: CASSDFLTAPNEKLFF
cdr3_nt: TGTGCCAGCAGCGACTTCTTAACGGCTCCTAATGAAAAACTGTTTTTT

v_call: TRBV2
j_call: TRBJ1-2
d_call: .
clone_size: .
cdr3_aa: CASSLEQGEGYTF
cdr3_nt: TGTGCCAGCAGTTTAGAGCAGGGCGAAGGCTACACCTTC

v_call: TRBV11-2
j_call: TRBJ1-5
d_call: TRBD1
clone_size: .
cdr3_aa: CASSPWTGGGLGNQPQHF
cdr3_nt: TGTGCCAGCAGCCCTTGGACAGGGGGCGGATTAGGCAATCAGCCCCAGCATTTT

v_call: TRBV5-1
j_call: TRBJ1-5
d_call: .
clone_size: once
cdr3_aa: CASSPGTNGQPQHF
cdr3_nt: TGCGCCAGCAGCCCCGGGACAAACGGCCAGCCCCAGCATTTT

v_call: TRBV10-2
j_call: TRBJ2-7
d_call: TRBD1
clone_size: .
cdr3_aa: CATRRGQGYEQYF
cdr3_nt: TGCGCCACCAGACGAGGACAGGGTTACGAGCAGTACTTC

v_call: TRBV7-6
j_call: TRBJ1-4
d_call: .
clone_size: few
cdr3_aa: CASSLPRGVSNEKLFF
cdr3_nt: TGTGCCAGCAGCTTGCCTCGGGGAGTATCTAATGAAAAACTGTTTTTT

v_call: TRBV2
j_call: TRBJ2-3
d_call: TRBD1
clone_size: once
cdr3_aa: CASSEQGATDTQYF
cdr3_nt: TGTGCCAGCAGTGAGCAGGGGGCAACAGATACGCAGTATTTT

v_call: TRBV6-5
j_call: TRBJ2-7
d_call: .
clone_size: .
cdr3_aa: CASSQQDSYEQYF
cdr3_nt: TGTGCCAGCAGTCAACAGGATTCCTACGAGCAGTACTTC

v_call: TRBV5-4
j_call: TRBJ2-4
d_call: .
clone_size: .
cdr3_aa: CATLGAKNIQYF
cdr3_nt: TGTGCCACCCTAGGAGCCAAAAACATTCAGTACTTC

v_call: TRBV27
j_call: TRBJ2-7
d_call: .
clone_size: .
cdr3_aa: CASSIGTYEQYF
cdr3_nt: TGTGCCAGCAGTATAGGGACTTACGAGCAGTACTTC

v_call: TRBV3-1/TRBV3-2
j_call: TRBJ1-4
d_call: TRBD1
clone_size: .
cdr3_aa: CASSQPGQGRTNEKLFF
cdr3_nt: TGTGCCAGCAGCCAACCGGGACAGGGTAGGACTAATGAAAAACTGTTTTTT

v_call: TRBV19
j_call: TRBJ1-6
d_call: .
clone_size: few
cdr3_aa: CASSTGETPYSPLHF
cdr3_nt: TGTGCCAGTAGTACCGGTGAGACACCTTATTCACCCCTCCACTTT

v_call: TRBV9
j_call: TRBJ1-2
d_call: TRBD1
clone_size: .
cdr3_aa: CASSVGAGTGVYGYTF
cdr3_nt: TGTGCCAGCAGCGTAGGCGCAGGGACAGGGGTCTATGGCTACACCTTC

v_call: TRBV4-1
j_call: TRBJ2-1
d_call: .
clone_size: .
cdr3_aa: CASSQDSGINEQFF
cdr3_nt: TGCGCCAGCAGCCAAGATTCAGGGATCAATGAGCAGTTCTTC

v_call: TRBV14
j_call: TRBJ2-1
d_call: TRBD1
clone_size: .
cdr3_aa: CASTGTGKYNEQFF
cdr3_nt: TGTGCCAGCACAGGGACAGGGAAGTACAATGAGCAGTTCTTC

v_call: TRBV6-5
j_call: TRBJ1-1
d_call: TRBD1
clone_size: .
cdr3_aa: CASSYSLTGGTEAFF
cdr3_nt: TGTGCCAGCAGTTACTCGCTGACAGGGGGGACTGAAGCTTTCTTT

v_call: TRBV2
j_call: TRBJ1-2
d_call: .
clone_size: .
cdr3_aa: CASGLDRIDYTF
cdr3_nt: TGTGCCAGCGGCCTTGACAGGATTGATTACACCTTC

v_call: TRBV27
j_call: TRBJ2-7
d_call: .
clone_size: .
cdr3_aa: CASSLWGVGSYEQYF
cdr3_nt: TGTGCCAGCAGTTTATGGGGGGTAGGGTCCTACGAGCAGTACTTC

v_call: TRBV6-1
j_call: TRBJ1-3
d_call: .
clone_size: .
cdr3_aa: CASSEVGVAGNTIYF
cdr3_nt: TGTGCCAGCAGTGAAGTAGGGGTTGCCGGAAACACCATATATTTT

v_call: TRBV29-1
j_call: TRBJ2-3
d_call: TRBD1
clone_size: once
cdr3_aa: CSVERQGDDTQYF
cdr3_nt: TGCAGCGTTGAAAGGCAGGGGGACGATACGCAGTATTTT

v_call: TRBV9
j_call: TRBJ2-5
d_call: .
clone_size: .
cdr3_aa: CASIRGAQETQYF
cdr3_nt: TGTGCCAGCATAAGGGGTGCACAAGAGACCCAGTACTTC

v_call: TRBV21-1
j_call: TRBJ2-5
d_call: .
clone_size: once
cdr3_aa: CASSKARTSGEVGETQYF
cdr3_nt: TGTGCCAGCAGCAAAGCGCGGACTAGCGGGGAGGTGGGAGAGACCCAGTACTTC

v_call: TRBV7-9
j_call: TRBJ1-1
d_call: .
clone_size: .
cdr3_aa: CASSNTGNTEAFF
cdr3_nt: TGTGCCAGCAGCAATACAGGTAACACTGAAGCTTTCTTT

v_call: TRBV19
j_call: TRBJ2-7
d_call: TRBD2
clone_size: .
cdr3_aa: CASSPGTSGGITRSYEQYF
cdr3_nt: TGTGCCAGTAGTCCCGGGACTAGCGGGGGGATCACCCGATCCTACGAGCAGTACTTC

v_call: TRBV19
j_call: TRBJ1-4
d_call: TRBD1
clone_size: few
cdr3_aa: CASRDRGATNEKLFF
cdr3_nt: TGTGCCAGCCGCGACAGGGGGGCAACTAATGAAAAACTGTTTTTT

v_call: TRBV14
j_call: TRBJ2-7
d_call: .
clone_size: once
cdr3_aa: CASSLHYEQYF
cdr3_nt: TGTGCCAGCAGCCTTCACTACGAGCAGTACTTC

v_call: TRBV7-2
j_call: TRBJ2-1
d_call: .
clone_size: .
cdr3_aa: CASSPRSGFGEQFF
cdr3_nt: TGTGCCAGCAGCCCTAGAAGCGGTTTTGGTGAGCAGTTCTTC

v_call: TRBV7-6
j_call: TRBJ1-1
d_call: .
clone_size: .
cdr3_aa: CASSAHTGLRNTEAFF
cdr3_nt: TGTGCCAGCAGCGCACACACAGGGTTGCGGAACACTGAAGCTTTCTTT

v_call: TRBV5-6
j_call: TRBJ2-5
d_call: .
clone_size: .
cdr3_aa: CASSLGYETQYF
cdr3_nt: TGTGCCAGCAGCTTGGGTTATGAGACCCAGTACTTC